A selection of T cell receptor beta chains follows, all from one sample in a study of CD8 T cells in ankylosing spondylitis. TCRdb used MiXCR to reprocess the 5' RACE reads, holding one entry per CDR3 protein. The data hold about 500,000 distinct CDR3 sequences, with about 5.4% observed a single time. The sample comprised blood, either unsorted or a sorted T cell fraction (not recorded which). Every receptor here comes from a male donor with ankylosing spondylitis. Both conserved end residues are part of each CDR3. The D gene is left open where the match is weak. Expanded clones get a size class; other rows say once, few or many, or leave the size out.

clone size	J gene	D gene	V gene	CDR3 DNA	CDR3 protein
many	TRBJ2-3	TRBD1	TRBV7-2	TGTGCCAGCAGACCCCCCCGGGACAGGGGGCGAGATACGCAGTATTTT	CASRPPRDRGRDTQYF
few	TRBJ2-1	TRBD2	TRBV18	TGTGCCAGCTCACCAACACTAGCGGGGGAGCAGTTCTTC	CASSPTLAGEQFF
many	TRBJ2-5	.	TRBV27	TGTGCCAGCAGTTACCGGGCCGGGGAGACCCAGTACTTC	CASSYRAGETQYF
many	TRBJ2-3	.	TRBV10-3	TGTGCCATCAGTGAACACCGAGATACGCAGTATTTT	CAISEHRDTQYF
.	TRBJ1-2	.	TRBV7-9	TGTGCCAGCAGCTCCCAGATGGGGGGCTCTAACTATGGCTACACCTTC	CASSSQMGGSNYGYTF
many	TRBJ2-5	.	TRBV4-1	TGCGCCAGCAGCCGACGGACGGGAGAAGAGACCCAGTACTTC	CASSRRTGEETQYF
many	TRBJ2-1	.	TRBV20-1	TGCAGTGGTCGGTCCCAGCCGGCGGTGGATGAGCAGTTCTTC	CSGRSQPAVDEQFF
.	TRBJ2-3	.	TRBV4-3	TGCGCCAGCAGCCAAGATCTTCTCAGAACAGATACGCAGTATTTT	CASSQDLLRTDTQYF
many	TRBJ2-1	.	TRBV10-3	TGTGCCATCAGTGAGGCGGGGGCGGGGTATTACAATGAGCAGTTCTTC	CAISEAGAGYYNEQFF
few	TRBJ2-2	.	TRBV5-1	TGCGCCAGCAGCTTGGAGTATGGCACCGGGGAGCTGTTTTTT	CASSLEYGTGELFF
many	TRBJ2-5	.	TRBV5-1	TGCGCCAGCAGCATGGCGGGCATACAAGAGACCCAGTACTTC	CASSMAGIQETQYF
many	TRBJ1-6	.	TRBV20-1	TGCAGTGCCCTAGGGGGGGGGAATTCACCCCTCCACTTT	CSALGGGNSPLHF
many	TRBJ2-7	TRBD1	TRBV7-9	TGTGCCAGCAGCTCAAGGGACAGCAACTCCTACGAGCAGTACTTC	CASSSRDSNSYEQYF
many	TRBJ2-1	TRBD2	TRBV4-2	TGTGCCAGCAGCCAGCCGGGACTAGCCTACAATGAGCAGTTCTTC	CASSQPGLAYNEQFF
many	TRBJ2-1	TRBD2	TRBV29-1	TGCAGCGCCTTTCCCTGGCGGGGGGGGGGTGAGCAGTTCTTC	CSAFPWRGGGEQFF
many	TRBJ2-2	.	TRBV5-1	TGCGCCAGCAGCTTGTCGGCAGGAACGACCGGGGAGCTGTTTTTT	CASSLSAGTTGELFF
many	TRBJ2-5	TRBD2	TRBV5-1	TGCGCCAGCAGCGCCCCGGGGGGAAGTGGTCAAGAGACCCAGTACTTC	CASSAPGGSGQETQYF
few	TRBJ2-3	.	TRBV28	TGTGCCAGCAGTTTGGGCCTGAGGACAGTGAGAGATACGCAGTATTTT	CASSLGLRTVRDTQYF
.	TRBJ1-2	.	TRBV4-1	TGCGCCAGCAGCCAAGATCTGGAGGAACCCTACTATGGCTACACCTTC	CASSQDLEEPYYGYTF
many	TRBJ2-5	.	TRBV7-9	TGTGCCAGCAGCTTAGACGGCGCAGAGACCCAGTACTTC	CASSLDGAETQYF